The T cell receptor (beta chain) under discussion was sequenced for a study of cytotoxic CD8 clonotypes in ibrutinib-treated CLL. Study-level background: Response sampling came at median around eleven months of treatment, ranging about 6 to 36 months. Study-level points and caveats: Sample timing was unmatched between remission and later-progressing patients; lymph nodes unstudied.

Remarks on this clone: Its antigen is not identified.

Data came from immunoSEQ multiplex PCR; TCRdb stores just in-frame clones and leaves some out. Counted here are approximately 70,000 clones, 80% occurring once; the ten biggest clones make up roughly 7.7%. CDR1 is LNHDA and CDR2 is SQIVND in the germline V gene (reference sequence). Trimming took off 4 bases at V and 8 bases at J, with 14 bases between the two ends. This CDR3 contains 14 residues. This rearrangement joins TRBV19 to TRBJ1-4; D is unresolved. The TCR was taken from a human donor with chronic lymphocytic leukemia. The sample was PBMCs, taken at disease progression, from a patient treated with ibrutinib. CDR3 sequence (DNA): TGTGCCAGTAGTAGGAGTTCTATAAGCGAAAAACTGTTTTTT. Its protein product is CASSRSSISEKLFF.